This is a list of T cell receptor beta chains from one sample in a study of long-term antiretroviral therapy in people with HIV. The method was immunoSEQ multiplex PCR; TCRdb's version includes in-frame clones alone and lacks a portion of them. The sample holds over 15,000 clones, over 70% seen once. Sequenced here: unsorted PBMCs, sampled 1.5 years before starting antiretroviral therapy. The receptors were sampled from a woman between 50 and 59 years old with HIV. The CDR3 runs from the conserved cysteine through the conserved F or W. Each record gives: J gene, V gene, D gene, clone size, CDR3 DNA, CDR3 protein. D genes are given only for firm matches. Clone sizes are given selectively: once, few, many, or a class where the clone is expanded.

J: TRBJ2-2
V: TRBV5-1
D: .
size: .
DNA: TGCGCCAGCAGCCCAAACACCGGGGAGCTGTTTTTT
CDR3: CASSPNTGELFF

J: TRBJ1-6
V: TRBV28
D: TRBD1
size: .
DNA: TGTGCCAGCATTGGGACAGTAACGAATAATTCACCCCTCCACTTT
CDR3: CASIGTVTNNSPLHF

J: TRBJ2-3
V: TRBV28
D: .
size: .
DNA: TGTGCCAGCAGTCGAGGGCCGGGGGGCCTTGATACGCAGTATTTT
CDR3: CASSRGPGGLDTQYF

J: TRBJ1-6
V: TRBV18
D: TRBD1
size: .
DNA: TGTGCCAGCTCACCGCTCGGACAGGGCCGTAATTCACCCCTCCACTTT
CDR3: CASSPLGQGRNSPLHF

J: TRBJ2-7
V: TRBV30
D: TRBD1
size: .
DNA: TGTGCCTGGGACAGGGACTACGAGCAGTACTTC
CDR3: CAWDRDYEQYF

J: TRBJ2-7
V: TRBV10-1
D: .
size: few
DNA: TGCGCCAGCAGTGAGACAGGAACCTCTTACGAGCAGTACTTC
CDR3: CASSETGTSYEQYF

J: TRBJ2-6
V: TRBV29-1
D: TRBD1
size: few
DNA: TGCAGCGTTCTCGACAGGGGAGATACTGGGGCCAACGTCCTGACTTTC
CDR3: CSVLDRGDTGANVLTF

J: TRBJ2-1
V: TRBV5-1
D: .
size: .
DNA: TGCGCCAGCAGCTTGGGGGCCCTGCAGTTCTTC
CDR3: CASSLGALQFF

J: TRBJ1-1
V: TRBV6-1
D: TRBD1
size: once
DNA: TGTGCCAGCAGTGCCGGGACAGGGGCAAGCACTGAAGCTTTCTTT
CDR3: CASSAGTGASTEAFF

J: TRBJ1-3
V: TRBV18
D: .
size: once
DNA: TGTGCCAGCTCACCAAGCGTTAGTAGTGCTGGAAACACCATATATTTT
CDR3: CASSPSVSSAGNTIYF

J: TRBJ1-5
V: TRBV11-2
D: .
size: .
DNA: TGTGCCAGCAGCCGTTTCAGCAATCAGCCCCAGCATTTT
CDR3: CASSRFSNQPQHF

J: TRBJ2-3
V: TRBV30
D: TRBD2
size: .
DNA: TGTGCCTGGAGCGCACGACTAGCGGGGCTGGATACGCAGTATTTT
CDR3: CAWSARLAGLDTQYF

J: TRBJ2-3
V: TRBV9
D: TRBD2
size: .
DNA: TGTGCCAGCAGTCATAGCGGGGGGGGCACAGATACGCAGTATTTT
CDR3: CASSHSGGGTDTQYF

J: TRBJ2-6
V: TRBV4-1
D: TRBD1
size: once
DNA: TGCGCCAGCAGCCACCCACAGGGGGTAGACTCTGGGGCCAACGTCCTGACTTTC
CDR3: CASSHPQGVDSGANVLTF

J: TRBJ2-4
V: TRBV5-1
D: .
size: .
DNA: TGCGCCAGCAGCTCAGGGGTGGAGGTAGCCAAAAACATTCAGTACTTC
CDR3: CASSSGVEVAKNIQYF

J: TRBJ2-2
V: TRBV6-1
D: .
size: once
DNA: TGTGCCAGCCAAATCCAGGCGAACACCGGGGAGCTGTTTTTT
CDR3: CASQIQANTGELFF

J: TRBJ2-7
V: TRBV6-1
D: .
size: .
DNA: TGTGCCAGCGAGGCGGTCAGCTCCTACGAGCAGTACTTC
CDR3: CASEAVSSYEQYF

J: TRBJ1-4
V: TRBV5-1
D: TRBD1
size: .
DNA: TGCGCCAGCAGCGCGCTACAGGGGGGTGGCGAAAAACTGTTTTTT
CDR3: CASSALQGGGEKLFF

J: TRBJ2-7
V: TRBV2
D: .
size: .
DNA: TGTGCCAGCAGCCTCACCGGATACGAGCAGTACTTC
CDR3: CASSLTGYEQYF

J: TRBJ2-2
V: TRBV29-1
D: TRBD1
size: .
DNA: TGCAGCGTCGAGATCCTTAGACAGGGGGCCCGGGAGCTGTTTTTT
CDR3: CSVEILRQGARELFF

J: TRBJ1-5
V: TRBV6-5
D: .
size: .
DNA: TGTGCCAGCGGGCGGACGGCTAGCAATCAGCCCCAGCATTTT
CDR3: CASGRTASNQPQHF

J: TRBJ2-2
V: TRBV27
D: TRBD1
size: few
DNA: TGTGCCAGCGGGTCTTACAGGGGAATACACACCGGGGAGCTGTTTTTT
CDR3: CASGSYRGIHTGELFF

J: TRBJ2-3
V: TRBV5-1
D: TRBD2
size: few
DNA: TGCGCCAGCAGCTTGGGGCTAGCGGGGAGTCATGGCACAGATACGCAGTATTTT
CDR3: CASSLGLAGSHGTDTQYF

J: TRBJ2-5
V: TRBV5-1
D: TRBD1
size: .
DNA: TGCGCCAGCAGCTTAATCGGACAGGGGGAGACCCAGTACTTC
CDR3: CASSLIGQGETQYF

J: TRBJ2-3
V: TRBV14
D: TRBD2
size: .
DNA: TGTGCCAGCAGCCAACCCAATTTGGGGGGGGTCGCAGATACGCAGTATTTT
CDR3: CASSQPNLGGVADTQYF

J: TRBJ1-1
V: TRBV7-2
D: .
size: .
DNA: TGTGCCAGCAGCTCACAGGGACACACTGAAGCTTTCTTT
CDR3: CASSSQGHTEAFF

J: TRBJ1-1
V: TRBV2
D: .
size: once
DNA: TGTGCCAGCAGTGAAGGGGGTCTTGGGAACACTGAAGCTTTCTTT
CDR3: CASSEGGLGNTEAFF

J: TRBJ2-3
V: TRBV27
D: .
size: .
DNA: TGTGCCAGCAGTGGACTAGATACGCAGTATTTT
CDR3: CASSGLDTQYF

J: TRBJ2-1
V: TRBV13
D: .
size: .
DNA: TGTGCCAGCAGCTTATTTAGGGGCCCGTGGAGTGAGCAGTTCTTC
CDR3: CASSLFRGPWSEQFF

J: TRBJ1-5
V: TRBV27
D: .
size: .
DNA: TGTGCCAGCAGTTTATCTACAGGGTTGCAGCCCCAGCATTTT
CDR3: CASSLSTGLQPQHF

J: TRBJ2-5
V: TRBV25-1
D: TRBD1
size: .
DNA: TGTGCCAGCAGTGCGATAAGGACAGGGCAAGAGACCCAGTACTTC
CDR3: CASSAIRTGQETQYF

J: TRBJ2-5
V: TRBV6-1
D: TRBD1
size: .
DNA: TGTGCCAGCAGTGAAGGGGGACAGCAAGAGACCCAGTACTTC
CDR3: CASSEGGQQETQYF

J: TRBJ2-3
V: TRBV5-1
D: TRBD2
size: .
DNA: TGCGCCAGCAGCTTGGATAGCGGGGGGGCGGATACGCAGTATTTT
CDR3: CASSLDSGGADTQYF

J: TRBJ2-1
V: TRBV5-1
D: .
size: .
DNA: TGCGCCAGCAGCTTGTTGGACAATGAGCAGTTCTTC
CDR3: CASSLLDNEQFF

J: TRBJ1-6
V: TRBV6-1
D: .
size: .
DNA: TGTGCCAGCAGTGAACCCCCCGAAGGGTCCTATAATTCACCCCTCCACTTT
CDR3: CASSEPPEGSYNSPLHF

J: TRBJ2-2
V: TRBV5-4
D: .
size: once
DNA: TGTGCCAGCAGCCGAAATTCCCCCGGGGAGCTGTTTTTT
CDR3: CASSRNSPGELFF

J: TRBJ2-1
V: TRBV29-1
D: TRBD1
size: .
DNA: TGCAGCGTCGGACAGGGGAATGAGCAGTTCTTC
CDR3: CSVGQGNEQFF

J: TRBJ2-1
V: TRBV30
D: .
size: .
DNA: TGTGCCTGGAGTGTAACCAGCCAGGCTAGTTTTCCGTTCTTC
CDR3: CAWSVTSQASFPFF

J: TRBJ1-5
V: TRBV14
D: .
size: .
DNA: TGTGCCAGCAGCCATGACAGGAATCAGCCCCAGCATTTT
CDR3: CASSHDRNQPQHF